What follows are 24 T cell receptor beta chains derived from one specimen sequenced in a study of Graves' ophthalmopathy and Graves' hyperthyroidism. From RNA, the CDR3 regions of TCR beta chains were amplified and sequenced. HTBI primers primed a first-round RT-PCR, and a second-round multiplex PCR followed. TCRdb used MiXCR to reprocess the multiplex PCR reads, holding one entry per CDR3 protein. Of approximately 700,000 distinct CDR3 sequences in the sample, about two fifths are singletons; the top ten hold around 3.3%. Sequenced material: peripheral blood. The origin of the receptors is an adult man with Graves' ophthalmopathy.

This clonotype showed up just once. DNA for the CDR3: TGTGCCAGCAGCTTTAAGCGGGAGCTGGGAGATACGCAGTATTTT. Protein product: CASSFKRELGDTQYF. The chain employs TRBV7-8 and TRBJ2-3, with 8 bases identical to TRBD2. V shed 3 bases and J 5 bases; nucleotides not matched to a gene: 7. This CDR3 has 15 amino acids. Per the germline V gene, CDR1 is SGHVS and CDR2 is FQNEAQ.

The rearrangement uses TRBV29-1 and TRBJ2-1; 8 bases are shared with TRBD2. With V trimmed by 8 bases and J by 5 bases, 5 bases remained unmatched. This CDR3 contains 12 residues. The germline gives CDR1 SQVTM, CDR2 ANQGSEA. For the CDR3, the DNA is TGCAGCTTTCGTAGCGGGAACAATGAGCAGTTCTTC. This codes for CSFRSGNNEQFF.

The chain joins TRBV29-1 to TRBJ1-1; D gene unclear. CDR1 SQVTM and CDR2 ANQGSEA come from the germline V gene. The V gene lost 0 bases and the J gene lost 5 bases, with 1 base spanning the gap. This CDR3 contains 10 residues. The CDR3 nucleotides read TGCAGCGTTGAAGAGACTGAAGCTTTCTTT. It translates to CSVEETEAFF.

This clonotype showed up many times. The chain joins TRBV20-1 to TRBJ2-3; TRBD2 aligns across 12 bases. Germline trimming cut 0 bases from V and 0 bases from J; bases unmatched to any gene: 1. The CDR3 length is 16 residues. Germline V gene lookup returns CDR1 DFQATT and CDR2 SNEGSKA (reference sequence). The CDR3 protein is CSARDGTSGSTDTQYF. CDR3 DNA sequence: TGCAGTGCTAGAGATGGGACTAGCGGGAGCACAGATACGCAGTATTTT.

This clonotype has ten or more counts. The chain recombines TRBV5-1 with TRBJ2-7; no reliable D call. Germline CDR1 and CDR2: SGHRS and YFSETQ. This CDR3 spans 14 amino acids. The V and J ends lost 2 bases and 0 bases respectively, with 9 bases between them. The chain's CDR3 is CASSFSPSSYEQYF. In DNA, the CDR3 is TGCGCCAGCAGCTTTTCCCCTTCCTCCTACGAGCAGTACTTC.

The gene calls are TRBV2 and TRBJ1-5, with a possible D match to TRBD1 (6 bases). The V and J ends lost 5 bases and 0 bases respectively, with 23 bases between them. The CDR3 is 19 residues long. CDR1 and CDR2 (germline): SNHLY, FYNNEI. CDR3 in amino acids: CASSPLTLQGGLSNQPQHF. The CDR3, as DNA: TGTGCCAGCAGTCCCCTTACCCTACAGGGAGGGCTTAGCAATCAGCCCCAGCATTTT.

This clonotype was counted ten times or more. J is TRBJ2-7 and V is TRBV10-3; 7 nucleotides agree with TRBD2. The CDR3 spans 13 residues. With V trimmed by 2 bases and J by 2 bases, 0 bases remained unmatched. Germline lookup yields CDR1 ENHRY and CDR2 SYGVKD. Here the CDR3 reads CAISEREAYEQYF. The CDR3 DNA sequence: TGTGCCATCAGTGAGCGGGAGGCCTACGAGCAGTACTTC.

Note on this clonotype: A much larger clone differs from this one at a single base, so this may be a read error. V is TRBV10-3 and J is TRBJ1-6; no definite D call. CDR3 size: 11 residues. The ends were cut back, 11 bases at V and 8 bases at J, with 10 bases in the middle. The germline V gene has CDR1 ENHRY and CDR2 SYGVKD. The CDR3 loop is CAGSDYSPLHF. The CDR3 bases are TGTGCCGGCAGTGATTATTCACCCCTCCACTTT.

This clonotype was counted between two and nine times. CDR3 loop: CASISGQGRGELFF. The DNA of the CDR3 is TGTGCCAGCATTTCCGGACAGGGCCGCGGGGAGCTGTTTTTT. J is TRBJ2-2 and V is TRBV6-5; 8 bases fit TRBD1. V shed 7 bases and J 7 bases; nucleotides not matched to a gene: 8. Germline values: CDR1 MNHEY, CDR2 SVGAGI. The CDR3 length is 14 residues.

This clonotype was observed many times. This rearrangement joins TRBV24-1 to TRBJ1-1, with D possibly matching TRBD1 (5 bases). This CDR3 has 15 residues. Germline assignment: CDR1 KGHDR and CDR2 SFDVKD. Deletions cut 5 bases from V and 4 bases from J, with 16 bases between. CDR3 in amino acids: CATSGGGAGITEAFF. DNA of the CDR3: TGTGCCACCAGTGGTGGGGGAGCAGGGATCACTGAAGCTTTCTTT.

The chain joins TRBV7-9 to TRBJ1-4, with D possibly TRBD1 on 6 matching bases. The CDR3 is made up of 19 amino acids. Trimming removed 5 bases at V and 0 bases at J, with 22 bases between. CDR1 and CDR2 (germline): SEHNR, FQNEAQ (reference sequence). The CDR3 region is CASSRPQGFPYATNEKLFF. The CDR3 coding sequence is TGTGCCAGCAGCAGGCCCCAGGGGTTTCCTTATGCAACTAATGAAAAACTGTTTTTT.

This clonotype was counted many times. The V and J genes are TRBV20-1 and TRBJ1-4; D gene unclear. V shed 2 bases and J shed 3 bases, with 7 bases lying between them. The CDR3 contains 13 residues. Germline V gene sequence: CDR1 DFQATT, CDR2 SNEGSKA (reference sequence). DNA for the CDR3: TGCAGTGCTAGACGGGGAGCTAATGAAAAACTGTTTTTT. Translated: CSARRGANEKLFF.

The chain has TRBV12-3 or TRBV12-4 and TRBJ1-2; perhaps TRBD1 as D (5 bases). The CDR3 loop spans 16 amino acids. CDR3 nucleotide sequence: TGTGCTAGTGGTTTGGTATATCCAGGGCACCCCTATGGCTACACCTTC. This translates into CASGLVYPGHPYGYTF.

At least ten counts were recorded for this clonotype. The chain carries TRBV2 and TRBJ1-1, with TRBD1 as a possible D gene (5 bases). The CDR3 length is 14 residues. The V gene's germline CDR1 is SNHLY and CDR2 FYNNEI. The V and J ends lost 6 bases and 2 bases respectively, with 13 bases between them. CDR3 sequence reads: CASREGRTNTEAFF. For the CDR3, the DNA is TGTGCCAGCAGAGAGGGACGGACAAACACTGAAGCTTTCTTT.

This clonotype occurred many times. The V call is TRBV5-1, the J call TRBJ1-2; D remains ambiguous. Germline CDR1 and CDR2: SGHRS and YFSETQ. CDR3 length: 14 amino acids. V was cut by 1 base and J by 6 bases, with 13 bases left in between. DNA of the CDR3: TGCGCCAGCAGCTTGAGGGCAGCCGGCGATGGCTACACCTTC. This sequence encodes CASSLRAAGDGYTF.

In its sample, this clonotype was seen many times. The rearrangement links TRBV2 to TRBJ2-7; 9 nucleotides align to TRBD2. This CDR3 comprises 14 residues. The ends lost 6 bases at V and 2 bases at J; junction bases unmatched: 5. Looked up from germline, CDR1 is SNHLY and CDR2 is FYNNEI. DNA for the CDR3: TGTGCCAGCAGAACGACTAGCGGACCCTACGAGCAGTACTTC. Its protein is CASRTTSGPYEQYF.

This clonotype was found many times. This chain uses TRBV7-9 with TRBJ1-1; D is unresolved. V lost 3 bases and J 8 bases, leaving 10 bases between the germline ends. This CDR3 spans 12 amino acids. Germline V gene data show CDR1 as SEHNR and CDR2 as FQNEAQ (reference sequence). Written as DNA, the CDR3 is TGTGCCAGCAGCTTGGGTTTGGGCGAAGCTTTCTTT. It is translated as CASSLGLGEAFF.

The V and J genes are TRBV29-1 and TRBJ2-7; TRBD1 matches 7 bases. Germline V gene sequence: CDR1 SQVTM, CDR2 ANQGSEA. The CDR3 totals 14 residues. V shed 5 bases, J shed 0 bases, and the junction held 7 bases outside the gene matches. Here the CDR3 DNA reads TGCAGCGTTAGACAGGGATCGGCCTCCTACGAGCAGTACTTC. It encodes CSVRQGSASYEQYF.

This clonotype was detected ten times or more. The CDR3 DNA sequence: TGCAGCGCCTCGGAACAGGGAGGATCACCCCTCCACTTT. Translating gives CSASEQGGSPLHF. This chain uses TRBV29-1 with TRBJ1-6; D might be TRBD1 (6 bases). V lost 7 bases and J lost 10, with 17 bases in between. The CDR3 loop spans 13 amino acids. CDR1 is SQVTM and CDR2 is ANQGSEA in the germline V gene.

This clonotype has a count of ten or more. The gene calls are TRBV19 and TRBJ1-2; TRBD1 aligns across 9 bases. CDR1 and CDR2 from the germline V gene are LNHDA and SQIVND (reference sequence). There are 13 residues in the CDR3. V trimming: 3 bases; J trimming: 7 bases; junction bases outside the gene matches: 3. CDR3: CASSIGTGIGYTF. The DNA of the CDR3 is TGTGCCAGTAGTATCGGGACAGGGATTGGCTACACCTTC. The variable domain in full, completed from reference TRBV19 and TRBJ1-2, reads DGGITQSPKYLFRKEGQNVTLSCEQNLNHDAMYWYRQDPGQGLRLIYYSQIVNDFQKGDIAEGYSVSREKKESFPLTVTSAQKNPTAFYLCASSIGTGIGYTFGSGTRLTVV.

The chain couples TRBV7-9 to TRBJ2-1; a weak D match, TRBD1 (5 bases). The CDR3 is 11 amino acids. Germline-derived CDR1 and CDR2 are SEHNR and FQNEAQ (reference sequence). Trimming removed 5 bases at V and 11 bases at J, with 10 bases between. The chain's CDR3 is CASSQQAQQFF. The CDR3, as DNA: TGTGCCAGCAGCCAACAGGCTCAGCAGTTCTTC.

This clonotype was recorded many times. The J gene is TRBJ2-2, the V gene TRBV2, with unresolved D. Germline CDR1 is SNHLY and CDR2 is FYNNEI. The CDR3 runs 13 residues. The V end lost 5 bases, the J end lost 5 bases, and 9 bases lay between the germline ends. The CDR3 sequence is CASSLIGTGELFF. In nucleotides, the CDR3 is TGTGCCAGCAGTCTCATAGGGACCGGGGAGCTGTTTTTT.

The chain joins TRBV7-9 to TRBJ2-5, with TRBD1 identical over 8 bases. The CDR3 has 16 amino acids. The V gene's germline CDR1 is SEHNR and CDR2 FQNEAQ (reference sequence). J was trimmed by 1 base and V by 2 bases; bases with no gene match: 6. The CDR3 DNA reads TGTGCCAGCAGCTTATGGGGGGACAGGTTCCAAGAGACCCAGTACTTC. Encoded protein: CASSLWGDRFQETQYF.

In nucleotides, the CDR3 is TGTGCCAGCAGCTTGGAACAGGCGGAGGAAAAACTGTTTTTT. Encoded protein: CASSLEQAEEKLFF. The gene calls are TRBV5-5 and TRBJ1-4; D is possibly TRBD1 (5 bases). Trimming removed 0 bases from V and 8 bases from J, with 11 bases in between. CDR1 is SGHKS, CDR2 YYEKEE, per germline (reference sequence). CDR3 length: 14 amino acids.